Below, one T cell receptor (beta chain) is given with its context. V was pared by 0 bases and J by 7 bases, with 9 bases of the junction left unmatched. Looked up from germline, CDR1 is SGHNT and CDR2 is YYREEE (reference sequence). This CDR3 spans 16 amino acids. TCRdb keeps only in-frame clones here, not all; method: immunoSEQ multiplex PCR. Of 300,000 to 450,000 clones listed, about nine tenths are singletons. This sample stems from a study of cytomegalovirus exposure and HLA in healthy donors. The sequenced material came from PBMCs. J is TRBJ2-2 and V is TRBV5-4, with 7 bases lining up with TRBD1. The TCR comes from a woman aged 18-29 years in good health and CMV-seronegative. As DNA, the CDR3 is TGTGCCAGCAGCTTGGAGGGGACAGCCCCCAGCGGGGAGCTGTTTTTT. Translation: CASSLEGTAPSGELFF.